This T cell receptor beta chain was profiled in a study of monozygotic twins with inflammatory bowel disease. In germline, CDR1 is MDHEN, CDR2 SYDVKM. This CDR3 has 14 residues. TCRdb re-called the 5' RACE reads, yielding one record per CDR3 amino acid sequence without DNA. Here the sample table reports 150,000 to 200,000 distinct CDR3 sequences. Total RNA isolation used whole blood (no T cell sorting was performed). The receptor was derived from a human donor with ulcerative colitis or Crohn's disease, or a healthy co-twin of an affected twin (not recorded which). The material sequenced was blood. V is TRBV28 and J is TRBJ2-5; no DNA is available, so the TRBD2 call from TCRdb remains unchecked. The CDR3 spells CASSLGGGGETQYF.